The rows below give T cell receptor beta chains drawn from one sample of a study of T cell responses to AZD1222 COVID-19 vaccine. Sequenced by immunoSEQ multiplex PCR; TCRdb stores in-frame clones only, minus some. Found here are around 120,000 clones, roughly 87% of them singletons; the top ten hold roughly 10%. The sample here was peripheral blood, taken on day 0 of AZD1222 vaccination. These receptor sequences come from an adult in good health. Both conserved end residues are part of each CDR3. The D gene is left open where the match is weak. Only some rows state a clone size, as once, few, many or a class for expanded clones.

V gene,clone size,CDR3 length,J gene,D gene,CDR3 protein,CDR3 DNA
TRBV30,NA,13,TRBJ2-7,TRBD1,CAWSGQGAGEQYF,TGTGCCTGGTCGGGACAGGGGGCGGGGGAGCAGTACTTC
TRBV14,NA,14,TRBJ2-7,NA,CASSSMTATYEQYF,TGTGCCAGCAGCTCCATGACAGCAACCTACGAGCAGTACTTC
TRBV2,NA,15,TRBJ1-5,NA,CASSEFSTGNQPQHF,TGTGCCAGCAGTGAATTCTCCACGGGCAATCAGCCCCAGCATTTT
TRBV19,once,16,TRBJ1-1,NA,CASSLGLLGMNTEAFF,TGTGCCAGTAGTCTAGGACTTCTTGGAATGAACACTGAAGCTTTCTTT
TRBV11-2,NA,16,TRBJ2-7,TRBD2,CASSWPYSGANYEQYF,TGTGCCAGCAGCTGGCCCTATAGCGGGGCCAATTACGAGCAGTACTTC
TRBV28,NA,13,TRBJ1-1,TRBD1,CASKGARGTEAFF,TGTGCCAGCAAGGGGGCAAGGGGCACTGAAGCTTTCTTT
TRBV10-3,NA,13,TRBJ2-5,NA,CAISEGSGETQYF,TGTGCCATCAGTGAGGGGTCTGGGGAGACCCAGTACTTC
TRBV9,NA,12,TRBJ2-1,TRBD2,CASSVAAGGLFF,TGTGCCAGCAGCGTAGCAGCGGGGGGTTTGTTCTTC
TRBV5-1,NA,16,TRBJ2-3,TRBD2,CASSERGQRGSDTQYF,TGCGCCAGCAGCGAAAGAGGGCAGCGGGGTTCAGATACGCAGTATTTT
TRBV5-4,few,15,TRBJ2-2,NA,CASSFRTANTGELFF,TGTGCCAGCAGCTTCAGAACCGCGAACACCGGGGAGCTGTTTTTT
TRBV28,NA,14,TRBJ2-5,TRBD2,CASSLTSGEETQYF,TGTGCCAGCAGTTTAACTAGCGGGGAAGAGACCCAGTACTTC
TRBV11-2,NA,16,TRBJ2-5,TRBD2,CASSSGLAGLQETQYF,TGTGCCAGCAGCTCGGGACTAGCGGGACTCCAAGAGACCCAGTACTTC
TRBV19,NA,13,TRBJ2-3,NA,CASAPGATDTQYF,TGTGCCAGCGCCCCGGGGGCTACAGATACGCAGTATTTT
TRBV6-5,NA,12,TRBJ2-5,NA,CASRQPLETQYF,TGTGCCAGCAGACAGCCTCTTGAGACCCAGTACTTC
TRBV28,NA,16,TRBJ2-2,TRBD2,CASSQGLAGVTGELFF,TGTGCCAGCAGCCAAGGACTAGCGGGAGTTACCGGGGAGCTGTTTTTT
TRBV6-5,NA,16,TRBJ1-5,NA,CASSYSARGLNQPQHF,TGTGCCAGCAGTTACTCGGCCAGGGGCCTCAATCAGCCCCAGCATTTT
TRBV12-3/TRBV12-4,NA,13,TRBJ1-5,NA,CASSWGGHQPQHF,TGTGCCAGCAGTTGGGGGGGCCATCAGCCCCAGCATTTT
TRBV24-1,NA,18,TRBJ1-5,NA,CATSDLDLAGASNQPQHF,TGTGCCACCAGTGATCTCGACCTGGCGGGGGCAAGCAATCAGCCCCAGCATTTT
TRBV6-5,NA,16,TRBJ1-5,TRBD1,CASSYSPQGINQPQHF,TGTGCCAGCAGTTACTCGCCACAGGGGATCAATCAGCCCCAGCATTTT
TRBV2,NA,14,TRBJ2-5,NA,CASNNIQGEETQYF,TGTGCCAGCAATAACATACAGGGTGAAGAGACCCAGTACTTC
TRBV28,NA,16,TRBJ2-7,TRBD2,CASSPPSREGRYEQYF,TGTGCCAGCAGTCCCCCGTCGCGGGAGGGTAGGTACGAGCAGTACTTC
TRBV4-2,NA,14,TRBJ2-3,NA,CASSLVLVADTQYF,TGTGCCAGCAGCCTCGTACTAGTCGCAGATACGCAGTATTTT
TRBV6-2/TRBV6-3,NA,16,TRBJ1-2,TRBD1,CASSDVGTELRYGYTF,TGTGCCAGCAGCGACGTCGGGACAGAACTTAGATATGGCTACACCTTC
TRBV19,NA,15,TRBJ2-3,TRBD1,CASSPGTVLTDTQYF,TGTGCCAGTAGCCCCGGGACAGTACTCACAGATACGCAGTATTTT
TRBV2,few,16,TRBJ1-4,TRBD1,CASRPGQGASNEKLFF,TGTGCCAGCAGGCCGGGGCAGGGGGCCTCTAATGAAAAACTGTTTTTT
TRBV7-3,NA,17,TRBJ2-2,TRBD1,CASSPDPDREGTGELFF,TGTGCCAGCAGCCCCGATCCCGACAGGGAAGGGACCGGGGAGCTGTTTTTT
TRBV5-1,NA,16,TRBJ2-1,TRBD2,CASSPLTSGSGNEQFF,TGCGCCAGCAGCCCACTGACTAGCGGGAGTGGTAATGAGCAGTTCTTC
TRBV2,NA,21,TRBJ2-3,TRBD2,CASSDSRLAGPTARGTDTQYF,TGTGCCAGCAGTGACAGTCGGCTAGCGGGACCTACTGCTCGGGGCACAGATACGCAGTATTTT
TRBV28,NA,13,TRBJ1-5,NA,CASWADINQPQHF,TGTGCCAGTTGGGCGGATATTAATCAGCCCCAGCATTTT
TRBV12-5,NA,16,TRBJ2-3,NA,CASPLSRGGNTDTQYF,TGTGCTAGTCCGCTGAGTCGTGGGGGCAACACAGATACGCAGTATTTT
TRBV19,once,12,TRBJ1-1,NA,CASSMVWTEAFF,TGTGCCAGTAGTATGGTATGGACTGAAGCTTTCTTT
TRBV20-1,NA,8,TRBJ1-2,NA,CSALGYTF,TGCAGTGCTCTCGGCTACACCTTC
TRBV3-1/TRBV3-2,NA,15,TRBJ1-2,NA,CASSQEGRGDRRYTF,TGTGCCAGCAGCCAAGAGGGCAGGGGTGATCGTCGCTACACCTTC
TRBV14,NA,13,TRBJ2-7,NA,CASSGTNKGEQYF,TGTGCCAGTTCCGGGACGAACAAGGGGGAGCAGTACTTC
TRBV7-3,NA,16,TRBJ2-3,TRBD2,CASSLLAGGSTDTQYF,TGTGCCAGCAGCTTACTAGCGGGGGGGTCGACAGATACGCAGTATTTT
TRBV5-4,NA,13,TRBJ1-2,NA,CASSAGIVYGYTF,TGTGCCAGCAGCGCGGGGATTGTCTATGGCTACACCTTC